What follows are 28 T cell receptor beta chains derived from one specimen sequenced in a study of shared T cell receptors in the human thymus. Sequencing was performed with immunoSEQ multiplex PCR; in TCRdb, only in-frame clones are kept and a portion is missing. The sample includes 500,000 to 750,000 clones, more than 75% seen only once; the top ten take about 0.01%. These data were also reused for a study on human thymus T cells.

Sequencing input: thymocytes. These receptors all come from a boy under two years old with a congenital heart defect.

This CDR3 is CASSPTSGSFHEQYF. As DNA, the CDR3 is TGTGCCAGCAGCCCCACTAGCGGGAGCTTCCACGAGCAGTACTTC. This chain uses TRBV7-2 with TRBJ2-7; the match to TRBD2 covers 11 bases. V was clipped by 5 bases and J by 5 bases; unmatched bases: 8. Germline V CDR1 and CDR2: SGHTA, FQGNSA. CDR3 length: 15 amino acids.

V usage is TRBV5-5 and J usage is TRBJ1-2; possibly TRBD1 for D (5 bases). Per germline, CDR1 SGHKS and CDR2 YYEKEE (reference sequence). The CDR3 sequence is 14 residues long. Trimming shortened V by 5 bases and J by 4 bases, and 15 bases separated the two germline ends. The CDR3 sequence: CASRHLGQGYGYTF. The CDR3 DNA sequence: TGTGCCAGCAGACACCTCGGGCAGGGCTATGGCTACACCTTC.

The chain uses TRBV28 and TRBJ2-7, with a tentative D call TRBD2 (6 bases). The CDR3 loop spans 12 amino acids. Between the trimmed V and J ends, which lost 3 bases and 4 bases, there was a span of 7 bases. Germline CDR1 and CDR2: MDHEN and SYDVKM. The CDR3 loop reads CASSLGGYEQYF. The CDR3 DNA follows: TGTGCCAGCAGTTTGGGGGGATACGAGCAGTACTTC.

The chain joins TRBV11-2 to TRBJ2-1; D may be TRBD2 (7 bases). This CDR3 comprises 15 residues. The V and J ends lost 1 base and 10 bases respectively, with 17 bases between them. Germline-derived CDR1 and CDR2 are SGHAT and FQNNGV. The chain's CDR3 is CASSLAPGGLGEQFF. The CDR3 region has the DNA TGTGCCAGCAGCTTAGCCCCGGGGGGCCTGGGCGAGCAGTTCTTC.

Points on this clone: The sample carries other DNA sequences with the same CDR3. V is TRBV20-1 and J is TRBJ2-7; D unclear. The V end was cut by 5 bases, the J end by 3 bases, with 5 bases between. CDR3 size: 10 residues. Germline V lookup: CDR1 DFQATT, CDR2 SNEGSKA (reference sequence). CDR3 residues: CSALSYEQYF. CDR3 in DNA: TGCAGTGCTCTTAGCTACGAGCAGTACTTC.

The chain joins TRBV7-2 to TRBJ1-1; 7 bases map to TRBD1. J gave up 5 bases and V 4 bases, and 7 bases lay outside the gene matches. Germline values: CDR1 SGHTA, CDR2 FQGNSA. The CDR3 contains 14 residues. CDR3 DNA: TGTGCCAGCAGCTACGCCACAGGGGAAACTGAAGCTTTCTTT. It specifies CASSYATGETEAFF.

The J gene is TRBJ2-7, the V gene TRBV6-5; D may be TRBD1 (6 bases). This CDR3 spans 13 amino acids. V was cut by 9 bases and J by 6 bases, with 18 bases left in between. Per germline, CDR1 MNHEY and CDR2 SVGAGI. CDR3 sequence reads: CASRNRAGVEQYF. In nucleotides, the CDR3 is TGTGCCAGTCGGAACAGGGCAGGGGTCGAGCAGTACTTC.

V and J are TRBV7-9 and TRBJ2-4; 8 nucleotides align to TRBD2. The germline gives CDR1 SEHNR, CDR2 FQNEAQ (reference sequence). V dropped 8 bases and J dropped 2; count of bases not matched to a gene: 14. The CDR3 loop spans 17 amino acids. The CDR3 sequence: CASRGDKRELTKNIQYF. As DNA, the CDR3 is TGTGCCAGCCGGGGGGACAAGCGGGAGTTAACCAAAAACATTCAGTACTTC.

The chain joins TRBV6-6 to TRBJ2-1; possible D gene TRBD2, 5 bases. This CDR3 spans 16 amino acids. The germline V gene encodes CDR1 MNHNY and CDR2 SVGAGI (reference sequence). V lost 0 bases and J lost 5, with 14 bases in between. CDR3 sequence reads: CASSYSVGDANNEQFF. In DNA form, the CDR3 reads TGTGCCAGCAGTTACTCGGTGGGAGACGCGAACAATGAGCAGTTCTTC.

Only one count was recorded for this clone. This chain links TRBV19 with TRBJ1-1; 8 nucleotides agree with TRBD1. The CDR3 totals 16 residues. Germline V CDR1 and CDR2: LNHDA, SQIVND (reference sequence). The V segment lost 4 bases and the J segment 4 bases; nucleotides outside the gene matches: 11. The CDR3 sequence: CASSTRSGQGATEAFF. The CDR3, as DNA: TGTGCCAGTAGTACTCGTTCGGGGCAGGGGGCCACTGAAGCTTTCTTT.

J is TRBJ2-1 and V is TRBV27; 10 bases are a match to TRBD2. This CDR3 is built from 16 residues. V lost 5 bases to trimming and J lost 7 bases; unmatched junction nucleotides: 11. The germline gives CDR1 MNHEY, CDR2 SMNVEV (reference sequence). CDR3 nucleotide sequence: TGTGCCAGCAGTCCCTGGACTAGCGGTCACTATAATGAGCAGTTCTTC. Protein product: CASSPWTSGHYNEQFF.

The chain has TRBV6-1 and TRBJ1-5; maybe TRBD1 (6 bases). From germline, CDR1 is MNHNS and CDR2 SASEGT. CDR3 length: 15 residues. The germline V and J ends were trimmed by 5 bases and 2 bases, with 13 bases remaining between them. For the CDR3, the DNA is TGTGCCAGCAGTAATACAGGGCCCTGCAATCAGCCCCAGCATTTT. Its translation is CASSNTGPCNQPQHF.

The CDR3 DNA reads as TGTGCCAGCAGTTTCGGACTCGTCCGGGTGAATGAGCAGTTCTTC. This gives the protein CASSFGLVRVNEQFF. This chain connects TRBV27 to TRBJ2-1, with TRBD2 as a possible D gene (5 bases). CDR3 size: 15 residues. Trimming stripped 3 bases from V and 7 bases from J, with 16 bases between. CDR1 and CDR2 (germline): MNHEY, SMNVEV (reference sequence).

This chain joins TRBV19 and TRBJ2-1; TRBD2 agrees at 9 bases. The CDR3 is 15 residues long. The V segment lost 4 bases and the J segment 1 base; nucleotides outside the gene matches: 2. Germline loops: CDR1 LNHDA, CDR2 SQIVND (reference sequence). CDR3 DNA: TGTGCCAGTAGTAGCGGGAGGGGATCCTACAATGAGCAGTTCTTC. The encoded protein is CASSSGRGSYNEQFF.

The genes are TRBV5-1 and TRBJ2-1; TRBD2 agrees at 10 bases. Germline CDR1 reads SGHRS; CDR2 reads YFSETQ. The CDR3 has 18 amino acids. Trimming at V came to 4 bases and at J to 7 bases, leaving 17 bases not matched to a gene. The CDR3: CASSRPLLLAGEVNEQFF. In nucleotides, the CDR3 is TGCGCCAGCAGCCGCCCACTCCTTCTAGCGGGAGAGGTGAATGAGCAGTTCTTC. The entire variable domain, with the rest obtained from reference TRBV5-1 and TRBJ2-1, is as follows: KAGVTQTPRYLIKTRGQQVTLSCSPISGHRSVSWYQQTPGQGLQFLFEYFSETQRNKGNFPGRFSGRQFSNSRSEMNVSTLELGDSALYLCASSRPLLLAGEVNEQFFGPGTRLTVL.

CDR3 sequence reads: CAWSVPNRKGGTEAFF. In DNA form, the CDR3 reads TGTGCCTGGAGTGTCCCCAACAGGAAGGGAGGCACTGAAGCTTTCTTT. The rearrangement uses TRBV30 and TRBJ1-1, with D possibly matching TRBD1 (5 bases). The germline V gene encodes CDR1 GTSNPN and CDR2 SVGIG (reference sequence). V was shortened by 0 bases and J by 4 bases, with 18 bases between the two germline ends. The CDR3 contains 16 residues.

The genes are TRBV10-3 and TRBJ1-6, with a weak D call TRBD1 (6 bases). V was trimmed by 3 bases and J by 0 bases, leaving 15 bases between them. Germline V gene lookup returns CDR1 ENHRY and CDR2 SYGVKD. CDR3 length equals 18 residues. The CDR3 DNA is TGTGCCATCAGTGACCCTGAAACAGGGCGCTCCTATAATTCACCCCTCCACTTT. Translated: CAISDPETGRSYNSPLHF.

The CDR3 DNA is TGTGCCAGCAGCTCGGTGGGCATCAGAGACGAGCAGTACTTC. It translates to CASSSVGIRDEQYF. The J gene is TRBJ2-7, the V gene TRBV5-6; the D is unclear. In germline, CDR1 is SGHDT, CDR2 YYEEEE. The CDR3 has 14 residues. The V end was cut by 3 bases, the J end by 5 bases, with 15 bases between. Full variable domain (rest looked up from reference TRBV5-6 and TRBJ2-7): DAGVTQSPTHLIKTRGQQVTLRCSPKSGHDTVSWYQQALGQGPQFIFQYYEEEERQRGNFPDRFSGHQFPNYSSELNVNALLLGDSALYLCASSSVGIRDEQYFGPGTRLTVT.

As concerns this clone: A junction end diverges from the germline sequence, so it may reflect a read error. This chain joins TRBV7-4 and TRBJ2-5, with 10 bases that match TRBD1. The CDR3 runs to 16 residues. CDR1 is SGHVT, CDR2 SQSDAQ, per germline. DNA for the CDR3: TGTGCCAGCACCTTATCTGGGACAGGGGTAGAAGAGACCCAGTACTTC. This codes for CASTLSGTGVEETQYF.

This sequence joins TRBV30 and TRBJ1-1, with TRBD1 matching 7 bases. Trimming removed 0 bases from V and 5 bases from J; junction bases left unmatched: 3. Germline lookup yields CDR1 GTSNPN and CDR2 SVGIG (reference sequence). The CDR3 consists of 13 residues. The CDR3 DNA reads as TGTGCCTGGAGTGTAAGGGGGCTAACTGAAGCTTTCTTT. It translates to CAWSVRGLTEAFF.

The chain carries TRBV18 and TRBJ2-7, with 11 bases lining up with TRBD2. V gave up 0 bases and J gave up 2 bases; unmatched junction bases: 18. Germline lookup yields CDR1 KGHSH and CDR2 LQKENI. The CDR3 has 21 amino acids. DNA for the CDR3: TGTGCCAGCTCACCACCGGGAGGGTTGGCTACTAGCGGGAGCCTTGCCTACGAGCAGTACTTC. Translation gives CASSPPGGLATSGSLAYEQYF.

J is TRBJ2-1 and V is TRBV7-2; 9 bases line up with TRBD2. The CDR3 runs to 16 residues. Trimming at V came to 0 bases and at J to 4 bases, leaving 4 bases not matched to a gene. Germline V lookup: CDR1 SGHTA, CDR2 FQGNSA. The CDR3 region is CASSLAPSGDYNEQFF. Written as DNA, the CDR3 is TGTGCCAGCAGCTTAGCCCCTAGCGGGGATTACAATGAGCAGTTCTTC.

The chain employs TRBV7-3 and TRBJ1-1; D may be TRBD1 (6 bases). V was pared by 5 bases and J by 4 bases, with 20 bases between. CDR3 size: 16 residues. Germline V gene lookup returns CDR1 SGHTA and CDR2 FQGTGA. CDR3 loop: CASSPRGGGGGTEAFF. The DNA of the CDR3 is TGTGCCAGCAGCCCACGCGGGGGCGGGGGGGGCACTGAAGCTTTCTTT.

The V gene is TRBV5-6, the J gene TRBJ1-4; TRBD1 matches 8 bases. V trimming: 3 bases; J trimming: 7 bases; junction bases outside the gene matches: 11. There are 16 residues in the CDR3. Germline CDR1 reads SGHDT; CDR2 reads YYEEEE. CDR3 in DNA: TGTGCCAGCAGCTCCAAGGACAGGGTGGTGGGTGAAAAACTGTTTTTT. It encodes CASSSKDRVVGEKLFF.

This chain connects TRBV5-8 to TRBJ1-4, with a tentative D call TRBD1 (6 bases). Germline-derived CDR1 and CDR2 are SGHTS and YDEGEE. This CDR3 region has 14 residues. The V end was cut by 4 bases, the J end by 7 bases, with 14 bases between. The chain's CDR3 is CASSVRGAGEKLFF. The CDR3 DNA follows: TGTGCCAGCAGCGTTCGGGGGGCAGGTGAAAAACTGTTTTTT.

V usage is TRBV29-1 and J usage is TRBJ1-3, with 8 bases fitting TRBD1. V shed 7 bases and J 4 bases; nucleotides not matched to a gene: 3. The CDR3 is made up of 12 amino acids. The germline CDR1 and CDR2 sequences are SQVTM and ANQGSEA. The CDR3 loop reads CSAHRGGNTIYF. The CDR3 DNA reads as TGCAGCGCCCACAGGGGGGGAAACACCATATATTTT. Based on the CDR3 plus reference TRBV29-1 and TRBJ1-3, the full variable domain is SAVISQKPSRDICQRGTSLTIQCQVDSQVTMMFWYRQQPGQSLTLIATANQGSEATYESGFVIDKFPISRPNLTFSTLTVSNMSPEDSSIYLCSAHRGGNTIYFGEGSWLTVV.

J is TRBJ1-1 and V is TRBV4-1, with 9 positions matching TRBD1. Germline CDR1 and CDR2: MGHRA and YSYEKL. V was clipped by 2 bases and J by 3 bases; unmatched bases: 13. The CDR3 extends over 18 amino acids. The CDR3 protein is CASSQPSPGTGIDTEAFF. DNA of the CDR3: TGCGCCAGCAGCCAACCCAGTCCAGGGACAGGGATCGACACTGAAGCTTTCTTT.

This chain links TRBV4-2 with TRBJ2-2; 11 bases are shared with TRBD2. V shed 0 bases and J 8 bases; nucleotides not matched to a gene: 14. The CDR3 spans 19 residues. Germline V gives CDR1 LGHNA, CDR2 YNFKEQ. CDR3 nucleotides: TGTGCCAGCAGCCAAGATCGGAGTAGTCGGGCTAGCGGGAGGGGGGAGCTGTTTTTT. Protein sequence: CASSQDRSSRASGRGELFF.